This T cell receptor beta chain is from a study of blood T cell repertoires in COVID-19. Across the whole study: From T cells, B-cell-depleted T cells, or PBMCs came the material, which was cDNA or gDNA.

CDR1 is SGHDT and CDR2 is YYEEEE in the germline V gene. The CDR3 has 18 amino acids. The V gene end was trimmed by 0 bases and the J gene end by 5 bases; junction bases not matched to a gene: 8. The repertoire was sequenced with immunoSEQ multiplex PCR; TCRdb's copy has only in-frame clones and lacks some. This sample has around 76,000 clones; around 88% occur once, and the top ten carry around 0.6%. The specimen sequenced was peripheral blood. The chain is built from TRBV5-6 and TRBJ2-1, with TRBD2 identical over 13 bases. The receptor was derived from a man in his sixties with acute or convalescent COVID-19. The CDR3 bases are TGTGCCAGCAGCTTGGAGGGAAGGGGACTAGCGGGGCACAATGAGCAGTTCTTC. Translated, it gives CASSLEGRGLAGHNEQFF.